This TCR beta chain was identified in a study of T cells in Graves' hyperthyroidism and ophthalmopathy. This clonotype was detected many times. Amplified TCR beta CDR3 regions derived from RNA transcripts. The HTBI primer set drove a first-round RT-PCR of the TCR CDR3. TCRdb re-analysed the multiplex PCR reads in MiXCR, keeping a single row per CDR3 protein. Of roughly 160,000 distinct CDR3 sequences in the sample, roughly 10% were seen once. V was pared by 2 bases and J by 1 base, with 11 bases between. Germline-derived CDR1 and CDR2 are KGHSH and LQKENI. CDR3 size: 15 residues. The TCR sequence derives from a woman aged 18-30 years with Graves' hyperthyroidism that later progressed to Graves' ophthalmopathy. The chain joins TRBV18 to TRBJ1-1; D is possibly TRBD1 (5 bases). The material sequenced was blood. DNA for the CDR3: TGTGCCAGCTCACCAGTCGGACACCAGAACACTGAAGCTTTCTTT. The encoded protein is CASSPVGHQNTEAFF. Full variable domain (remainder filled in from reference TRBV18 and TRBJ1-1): NAGVMQNPRHLVRRRGQEARLRCSPMKGHSHVYWYRQLPEEGLKFMVYLQKENIIDESGMPKERFSAEFPKEGPSILRIQQVVRGDSAAYFCASSPVGHQNTEAFFGQGTRLTVV.